This T cell receptor beta chain was identified in a study of lymphopenia after photon versus proton radiotherapy. CDR1 ENHRY and CDR2 SYGVKD come from the germline V gene. The CDR3 extends over 12 amino acids. Comment on this clone: One junction end does not reproduce the germline sequence, and a read error may be involved.

Clones were sequenced by immunoSEQ multiplex PCR, and TCRdb holds only the in-frame ones, with some missing. The sample shows about 45,000 clones, roughly 87% of them seen only once. This clonotype originated in a man aged 40-50 years with gastric cancer. This sequence joins TRBV10-3 and TRBJ1-2; 7 bases are shared with TRBD1. The sample consisted of peripheral blood, taken from a patient treated with photon-based radiotherapy. The CDR3 reads CAISESTGTVYF. CDR3 nucleotide sequence: TGTGCCATCAGTGAGTCGACGGGGACAGTATACTTC.